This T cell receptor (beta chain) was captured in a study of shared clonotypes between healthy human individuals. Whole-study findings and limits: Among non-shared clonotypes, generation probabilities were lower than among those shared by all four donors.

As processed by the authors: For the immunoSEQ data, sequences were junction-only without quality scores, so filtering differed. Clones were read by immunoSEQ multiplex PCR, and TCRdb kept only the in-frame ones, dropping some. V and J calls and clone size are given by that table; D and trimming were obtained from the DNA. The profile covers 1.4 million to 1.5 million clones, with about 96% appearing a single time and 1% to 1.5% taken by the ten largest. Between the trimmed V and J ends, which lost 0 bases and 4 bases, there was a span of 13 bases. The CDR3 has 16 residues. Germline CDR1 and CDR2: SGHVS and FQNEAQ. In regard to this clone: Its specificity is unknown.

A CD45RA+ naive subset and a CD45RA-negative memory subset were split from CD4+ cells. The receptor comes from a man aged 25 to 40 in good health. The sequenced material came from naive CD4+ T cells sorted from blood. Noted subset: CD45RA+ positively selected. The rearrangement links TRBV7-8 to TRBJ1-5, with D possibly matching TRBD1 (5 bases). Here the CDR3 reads CASSLAGGLENQPQHF. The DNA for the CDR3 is TGTGCCAGCAGCTTAGCGGGGGGGTTGGAAAATCAGCCCCAGCATTTT.